The sequence of this T cell receptor (beta chain) was determined in a study of blood T cell repertoires in COVID-19. Study-level background: Sources were T cells, B-cell-depleted T cells, or PBMCs; the material itself was cDNA or gDNA.

In the authors' workflow: By means of reference gene primer amplification, nucleated cell counts were estimated. Libraries were prepared by immunoSEQ multiplex PCR; TCRdb keeps only in-frame clonotypes and omits some of them. That table supplies the V and J calls and clone size; D and trimming were determined from the DNA. The data contain some 80,000 clones, roughly 80% of them seen just once; the ten biggest clones take up approximately 12%. Germline CDR1 SGHTA, CDR2 FQGNSA. V lost 2 bases and J lost 0, with 8 bases in between. CDR3 size: 15 residues. This rearrangement joins TRBV7-2 to TRBJ2-1; D might be TRBD1 (6 bases). This clonotype originated in an elderly man with acute or convalescent COVID-19. The source material was peripheral blood. The CDR3 is CASSLRGNSYNEQFF. CDR3 sequence (DNA): TGTGCCAGCAGCTTAAGGGGGAACTCCTACAATGAGCAGTTCTTC.